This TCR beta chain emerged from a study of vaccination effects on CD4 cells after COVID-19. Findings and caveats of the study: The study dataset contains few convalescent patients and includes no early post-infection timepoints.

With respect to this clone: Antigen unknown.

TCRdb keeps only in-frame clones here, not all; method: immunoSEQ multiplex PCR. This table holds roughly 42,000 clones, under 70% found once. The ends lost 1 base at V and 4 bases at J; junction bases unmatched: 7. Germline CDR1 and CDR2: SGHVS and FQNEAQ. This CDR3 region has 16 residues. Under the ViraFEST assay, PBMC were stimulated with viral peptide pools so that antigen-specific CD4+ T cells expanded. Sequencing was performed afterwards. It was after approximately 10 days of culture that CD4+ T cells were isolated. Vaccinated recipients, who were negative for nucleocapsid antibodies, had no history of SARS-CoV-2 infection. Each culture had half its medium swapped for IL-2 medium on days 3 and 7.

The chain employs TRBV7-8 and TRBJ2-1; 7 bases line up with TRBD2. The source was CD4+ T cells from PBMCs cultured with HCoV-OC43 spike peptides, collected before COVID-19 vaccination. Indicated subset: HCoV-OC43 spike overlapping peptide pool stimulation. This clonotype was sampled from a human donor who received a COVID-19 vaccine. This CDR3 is CASSLGPGGTYNEQFF. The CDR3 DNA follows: TGTGCCAGCAGCTTAGGACCGGGGGGAACATACAATGAGCAGTTCTTC.